This T cell receptor beta chain was identified during a study of CXCR3-negative and CXCR3-positive naive CD8 T cells. As to this clonotype: The antigen is undetermined.

The libraries of TRB cDNA were prepared using 5' RACE with UMI labels. TCRdb reprocessed the 5' RACE reads and stores each CDR3 protein as one record, lacking DNA. Seen in this sample are around 140,000 distinct CDR3 sequences; the ten most common clones hold about 0.3%. In triplicate, each CD8+ T cell subset was sorted at roughly 330,000 cells per replicate. General study points: The study found that naive CXCR3-negative and CXCR3-positive cells shared TRBV-TRBJ usage, while memory cells differed. The authors found comparable surface CD5 between naive subsets and inferred TCR strength from TRB CDR3 properties. Comparison of naive cells showed more hydrophobic TRB CDR3s in CXCR3-positive than in CXCR3-negative naive cells.

Sequencing was done on a sample of naive CXCR3- CD8+ T cells from blood. Documented subset: CD45RO-CCR7+CD27+CD95- naive CD8+ T cells lacking CXCR3 (TNR3-). The TCR was taken from a human donor in good health. Some clones in this sample may be carry-over from other donors' samples.

CDR3 residues: CASSLGQSGTEAFF. The chain combines TRBV4-2 with TRBJ1-1; TCRdb's D call of TRBD1 is untestable without DNA. CDR3 length: 14 residues. Germline CDR1 and CDR2: LGHNA and YNFKEQ.